This passage covers 17 T cell receptor beta chains from one sample sequenced in a study of blood T cell repertoires in COVID-19. Some clones are missing from TCRdb's copy, which holds only in-frame ones; the method was immunoSEQ multiplex PCR. The data contain 90,000 to 100,000 clones, 82% of them seen just once; the ten biggest clones take up approximately 20%. The specimen was peripheral blood. These receptors were collected from a man of 80 years or more with acute or convalescent COVID-19.

V usage is TRBV19 and J usage is TRBJ1-1; 7 nucleotides agree with TRBD1. Germline V CDR1 and CDR2: LNHDA, SQIVND (reference sequence). The CDR3 extends over 12 amino acids. V lost 10 bases and J lost 7; bases outside the gene matches: 9. In DNA, the CDR3 is TGTGCCACCCAGGGGGTAATCGGTGAAGCTTTCTTT. Encoded protein: CATQGVIGEAFF.

V and J are TRBV29-1 and TRBJ1-3; TRBD1 is a possible D gene (6 bases). The germline gives CDR1 SQVTM, CDR2 ANQGSEA. Trimming removed 7 bases from V and 7 bases from J, with 14 bases in between. CDR3 length equals 12 residues. Written as DNA, the CDR3 is TGCAGCGCAACAGGGTTGGGGAACACCATATATTTT. Amino acid sequence: CSATGLGNTIYF.

This chain's CDR3 is CASSDTGLYGYTF. The CDR3 DNA reads TGTGCCAGCAGTGACACGGGACTCTATGGCTACACCTTC. The rearrangement links TRBV6-4 to TRBJ1-2; D possibly corresponds to TRBD1 (5 bases). The CDR3 totals 13 residues. V shed 2 bases and J shed 4 bases, with 8 bases lying between them. Looked up from germline, CDR1 is MRHNA and CDR2 is SNTAGT.

The CDR3 DNA reads TGTGCCAGCAGCCTTAGCGGTGCCTTACCCTACGAGCAGTACTTC. It is translated as CASSLSGALPYEQYF. The J gene is TRBJ2-7, the V gene TRBV7-2; a possible D gene is TRBD2 (6 bases). V was cut by 5 bases and J by 2 bases, with 16 bases left in between. The germline V gene encodes CDR1 SGHTA and CDR2 FQGNSA. CDR3 length: 15 residues.

The chain recombines TRBV6-2 or TRBV6-3 with TRBJ2-7; TRBD2 aligns across 8 bases. The V segment lost 2 bases and the J segment 6 bases; nucleotides outside the gene matches: 9. Germline V CDR1 and CDR2: MNHEY, SVGEGT. CDR3 size: 15 residues. Written as DNA, the CDR3 is TGTGCCAGCAGTTACGGAAGCGGGAGACGAGGCGAGCAGTACTTC. It codes for CASSYGSGRRGEQYF.

The V gene is TRBV9, the J gene TRBJ1-4, with a possible D match to TRBD1 (5 bases). Germline V gives CDR1 SGDLS, CDR2 YYNGEE. The CDR3 runs 16 residues. V gave up 4 bases and J gave up 4 bases, with 17 bases separating them. CDR3 sequence reads: CASSSGTGVDNEKLFF. CDR3 coding DNA: TGTGCCAGCAGCTCGGGAACGGGGGTCGATAATGAAAAACTGTTTTTT. Complete variable domain (other parts from reference TRBV9 and TRBJ1-4): DSGVTQTPKHLITATGQRVTLRCSPRSGDLSVYWYQQSLDQGLQFLIQYYNGEERAKGNILERFSAQQFPDLHSELNLSSLELGDSALYFCASSSGTGVDNEKLFFGSGTQLSVL.

The gene calls are TRBV2 and TRBJ2-7, with 10 bases lining up with TRBD2. CDR3 size: 13 residues. Germline V gene data show CDR1 as SNHLY and CDR2 as FYNNEI. V was pared by 7 bases and J by 4 bases, with 4 bases of the junction left unmatched. The CDR3 DNA reads as TGTGCCAGCACTAGCGGGGGCCGGTACGAGCAGTACTTC. Its translation is CASTSGGRYEQYF.

The gene calls are TRBV9 and TRBJ2-1, with D possibly being TRBD2 (6 bases). Germline CDR1 SGDLS, CDR2 YYNGEE. Between the trimmed V and J ends, which lost 2 bases and 0 bases, there was a span of 9 bases. The CDR3 runs to 15 residues. The CDR3 DNA follows: TGTGCCAGCAGCGTCGGGACTGCCTCCTACAATGAGCAGTTCTTC. It is translated as CASSVGTASYNEQFF.

This chain uses TRBV7-9 with TRBJ1-3, with D perhaps TRBD1 (5 bases). Deletions cut 6 bases from V and 1 base from J, with 13 bases between. The CDR3 has 15 residues. CDR1 is SEHNR and CDR2 is FQNEAQ in the germline V gene (reference sequence). The CDR3 loop is CASRVDRSSGNTIYF. For the CDR3, the DNA is TGTGCCAGCAGAGTCGACAGATCTTCTGGAAACACCATATATTTT.

This clone was observed once. V usage is TRBV10-2 and J usage is TRBJ2-3; possible D gene TRBD2, 5 bases. The CDR3 length is 14 residues. Germline CDR1 reads WSHSY; CDR2 reads SAAADI. V was trimmed by 6 bases and J by 2 bases, leaving 12 bases between them. CDR3 in DNA: TGCGCCAGCAGCCGTACTAGAACCACAGATACGCAGTATTTT. Translated: CASSRTRTTDTQYF.

The chain joins TRBV7-9 to TRBJ2-1; 9 nucleotides align to TRBD1. The ends lost 5 bases at V and 8 bases at J; junction bases unmatched: 16. CDR3 length: 17 amino acids. Germline lookup yields CDR1 SEHNR and CDR2 FQNEAQ (reference sequence). DNA of the CDR3: TGTGCCAGCAGCCCCGGGACAGGGTCCTTCTACAATGATGAGCAGTTCTTC. It yields the protein CASSPGTGSFYNDEQFF.

The chain links TRBV24-1 to TRBJ1-2, with D possibly being TRBD1 (5 bases). The V end lost 6 bases, the J end lost 1 base, and 14 bases lay between the germline ends. Germline assignment: CDR1 KGHDR and CDR2 SFDVKD. The CDR3 runs to 15 residues. The CDR3 coding sequence is TGTGCCACCAGTCCTAGGGGCGCAGGTAACTATGGCTACACCTTC. Translating it yields CATSPRGAGNYGYTF.

The V call is TRBV30, the J call TRBJ2-2; D is perhaps TRBD2 (6 bases). V shed 0 bases and J shed 9 bases, with 8 bases lying between them. The length of the CDR3 is 12 residues. The germline V gene encodes CDR1 GTSNPN and CDR2 SVGIG (reference sequence). CDR3 nucleotide sequence: TGTGCCTGGAGTGTCGGGGGTAGGGAGCTGTTTTTT. Protein: CAWSVGGRELFF.

The V gene is TRBV11-2, the J gene TRBJ1-1; TRBD1 is a possible D gene (6 bases). Germline V lookup: CDR1 SGHAT, CDR2 FQNNGV. Trimming removed 5 bases at V and 1 base at J, with 17 bases between. The CDR3 runs to 16 residues. The CDR3 region has the DNA TGTGCCAGCAGCCCACGAGGACAGACCGCGAACACTGAAGCTTTCTTT. It codes for CASSPRGQTANTEAFF. The variable domain in full, with the rest retrieved from reference TRBV11-2 and TRBJ1-1, is EAGVAQSPRYKIIEKRQSVAFWCNPISGHATLYWYQQILGQGPKLLIQFQNNGVVDDSQLPKDRFSAERLKGVDSTLKIQPAKLEDSAVYLCASSPRGQTANTEAFFGQGTRLTVV.

The genes are TRBV3-1 (or the pseudogene TRBV3-2) and TRBJ2-5, with D maybe TRBD1 (5 bases). The CDR3 spans 15 residues. Germline V gene data show CDR1 as LGHDT and CDR2 as YNNKEL (reference sequence). Trimming removed 4 bases at V and 2 bases at J, with 14 bases between. CDR3: CASSPQVRVQETQYF. Here the CDR3 DNA reads TGTGCCAGCAGCCCTCAAGTCAGGGTACAAGAGACCCAGTACTTC.

The rearrangement links TRBV12-5 to TRBJ2-3, with 7 nucleotides matching TRBD1. This CDR3 is built from 13 residues. The germline CDR1 and CDR2 sequences are LGHNT and FRNRAP. V was clipped by 5 bases and J by 3 bases; unmatched bases: 2. CDR3 sequence reads: CASGGQVTDTQYF. DNA for the CDR3: TGTGCTAGTGGTGGACAGGTTACAGATACGCAGTATTTT.

The chain recombines TRBV7-2 with TRBJ1-5; 8 positions agree with TRBD1. The CDR3 runs 19 residues. The J segment lost 0 bases and the V segment lost 1 base, leaving 11 bases of the junction unmatched. The germline V gene encodes CDR1 SGHTA and CDR2 FQGNSA. The CDR3 DNA reads TGTGCCAGCAGCTTAGGCCGATTGGGACAGGCAAATAGCAATCAGCCCCAGCATTTT. This encodes CASSLGRLGQANSNQPQHF.